This is a list of T cell receptor beta chains from one sample in a study of CD8 T cells in Susac syndrome. Each CDR3 protein is one row after TCRdb ran MiXCR on the immunoSEQ multiplex PCR reads. Among roughly 150,000 distinct CDR3 sequences listed, approximately 93% were seen once. Sequencing used CD8+ T cells from PBMCs. These receptors were obtained from a human donor with multiple sclerosis. Both conserved end residues are trimmed from each CDR3. The D gene is left open where the match is weak.

V gene: TRBV14; D gene: .; J gene: TRBJ2-4; CDR3 protein: ASSQGGQNIQY
V gene: TRBV13; D gene: .; J gene: TRBJ2-3; CDR3 protein: ASSLYTDTQY
V gene: TRBV2; D gene: .; J gene: TRBJ1-1; CDR3 protein: ASTTYTEAF
V gene: TRBV2; D gene: .; J gene: TRBJ1-4; CDR3 protein: ASSETPRNEKLF
V gene: TRBV15; D gene: .; J gene: TRBJ1-3; CDR3 protein: ATSGGSSGNTIY
V gene: TRBV7-8; D gene: TRBD1; J gene: TRBJ1-5; CDR3 protein: ASSRDRGPNQPQH
V gene: TRBV20-1; D gene: .; J gene: TRBJ2-2; CDR3 protein: SARDGFSPGELF
V gene: TRBV10-3; D gene: .; J gene: TRBJ1-2; CDR3 protein: AIGQGLREGYT
V gene: TRBV7-9; D gene: .; J gene: TRBJ1-1; CDR3 protein: ASSPKTGTVNTEAF
V gene: TRBV29-1; D gene: .; J gene: TRBJ2-1; CDR3 protein: SSGVYNEQF
V gene: TRBV7-2; D gene: .; J gene: TRBJ1-1; CDR3 protein: ASSSGDRGEAF
V gene: TRBV2; D gene: .; J gene: TRBJ2-7; CDR3 protein: ASSDRGRQGYEQY
V gene: TRBV4-1; D gene: .; J gene: TRBJ2-1; CDR3 protein: ASSQIIGGTRNEQF
V gene: TRBV25-1; D gene: TRBD1; J gene: TRBJ1-2; CDR3 protein: ASKGFGTVVPEYGYT
V gene: TRBV10-3; D gene: .; J gene: TRBJ2-3; CDR3 protein: AIRDLPSTDTQY
V gene: TRBV29-1; D gene: .; J gene: TRBJ1-1; CDR3 protein: SVPQGTEAF
V gene: TRBV6-6; D gene: .; J gene: TRBJ2-1; CDR3 protein: ASSYEGLPYNEQF
V gene: TRBV7-9; D gene: .; J gene: TRBJ1-5; CDR3 protein: ASSPQGAGNQPQH
V gene: TRBV15; D gene: .; J gene: TRBJ2-7; CDR3 protein: ATSTGQNYEQY
V gene: TRBV7-9; D gene: .; J gene: TRBJ1-2; CDR3 protein: ASSLARGYT
V gene: TRBV28; D gene: .; J gene: TRBJ2-7; CDR3 protein: ASIGDTSYEQY
V gene: TRBV7-9; D gene: .; J gene: TRBJ1-2; CDR3 protein: ASSPEGYGYT
V gene: TRBV20-1; D gene: .; J gene: TRBJ2-5; CDR3 protein: SAREVGEETQY
V gene: TRBV15; D gene: .; J gene: TRBJ2-7; CDR3 protein: ATSMAETYEQY
V gene: TRBV27; D gene: .; J gene: TRBJ1-2; CDR3 protein: ASSPRSEGKGGYT
V gene: TRBV14; D gene: TRBD1; J gene: TRBJ2-7; CDR3 protein: ASSPRQGYSYEQY
V gene: TRBV7-9; D gene: TRBD2; J gene: TRBJ2-1; CDR3 protein: ASSIAGSSYNEQF
V gene: TRBV20-1; D gene: .; J gene: TRBJ1-1; CDR3 protein: SARDRSVGMDTEAF
V gene: TRBV13; D gene: TRBD1; J gene: TRBJ2-7; CDR3 protein: ASSLDRGRYWEQY
V gene: TRBV30; D gene: .; J gene: TRBJ1-1; CDR3 protein: AWNGGWTEAF
V gene: TRBV29-1; D gene: .; J gene: TRBJ1-1; CDR3 protein: SAFEGSTEAF
V gene: TRBV12-3/TRBV12-4; D gene: .; J gene: TRBJ2-7; CDR3 protein: ASSLVPNSYEQY
V gene: TRBV7-8; D gene: TRBD2; J gene: TRBJ2-2; CDR3 protein: ASRPPSGDTGELF
V gene: TRBV15; D gene: .; J gene: TRBJ1-2; CDR3 protein: ATSSIPFRVPYGYT
V gene: TRBV28; D gene: .; J gene: TRBJ1-2; CDR3 protein: ASSWDGHLGYGYT
V gene: TRBV3-1; D gene: .; J gene: TRBJ1-2; CDR3 protein: ASTPWGGNGYT
V gene: TRBV10-3; D gene: TRBD2; J gene: TRBJ2-1; CDR3 protein: AISESASGNEQF
V gene: TRBV2; D gene: .; J gene: TRBJ2-5; CDR3 protein: ASSDPKTGLWTQY
V gene: TRBV3-1; D gene: TRBD2; J gene: TRBJ2-1; CDR3 protein: ASTGGAWYEQF
V gene: TRBV7-9; D gene: .; J gene: TRBJ2-1; CDR3 protein: ASSAGQTQF
V gene: TRBV29-1; D gene: .; J gene: TRBJ1-2; CDR3 protein: SVNQGGYT
V gene: TRBV4-3; D gene: .; J gene: TRBJ1-2; CDR3 protein: ASSQGAANYGYT
V gene: TRBV7-9; D gene: .; J gene: TRBJ1-5; CDR3 protein: ASSSTEPLYSNQPQH
V gene: TRBV20-1; D gene: .; J gene: TRBJ2-1; CDR3 protein: SARDPTANEQF
V gene: TRBV7-6; D gene: TRBD2; J gene: TRBJ2-7; CDR3 protein: ASSGPGTSYYEQY
V gene: TRBV6-5; D gene: .; J gene: TRBJ2-3; CDR3 protein: ASSYSGAADPTDTQY
V gene: TRBV20-1; D gene: .; J gene: TRBJ1-2; CDR3 protein: SAERTSPNYGYT
V gene: TRBV7-8; D gene: TRBD2; J gene: TRBJ2-5; CDR3 protein: ASSHKETSGKETQY
V gene: TRBV27; D gene: .; J gene: TRBJ2-7; CDR3 protein: ASSSPLREQY